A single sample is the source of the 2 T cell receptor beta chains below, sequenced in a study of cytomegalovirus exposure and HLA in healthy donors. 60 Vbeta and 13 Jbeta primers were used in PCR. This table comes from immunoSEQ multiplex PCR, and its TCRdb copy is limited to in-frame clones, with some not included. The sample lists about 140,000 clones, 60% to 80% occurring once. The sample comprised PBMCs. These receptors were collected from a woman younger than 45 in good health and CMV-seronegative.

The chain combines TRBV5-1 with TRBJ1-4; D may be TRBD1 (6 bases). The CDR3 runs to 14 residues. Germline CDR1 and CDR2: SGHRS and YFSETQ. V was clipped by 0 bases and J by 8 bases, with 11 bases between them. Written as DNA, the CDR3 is TGCGCCAGCAGCTTGGTGGGACAACTGGAAAAACTGTTTTTT. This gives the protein CASSLVGQLEKLFF.

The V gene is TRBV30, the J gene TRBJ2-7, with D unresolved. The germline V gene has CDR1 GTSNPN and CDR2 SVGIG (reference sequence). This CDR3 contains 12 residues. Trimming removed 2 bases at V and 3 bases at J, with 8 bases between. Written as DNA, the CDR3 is TGTGCCTGGAGTCCCCCGGGCTACGAGCAGTACTTC. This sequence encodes CAWSPPGYEQYF.